This T cell receptor (beta chain) was captured in a study of blood T cell repertoires in COVID-19 (dated by TCRdb to 2018 to 2020). Turning to the overall study: Samples from collaborators originated in the United States, Italy and Spain and spanned both the acute and convalescent phases of COVID-19. Where available, HLA class I and class II types were taken from metadata supplied by the sample provider and were not determined by assay-based typing. The samples were drawn from two sources: the first 160 participants of the ongoing ImmuneRACE study, and about 1,300 subjects contributed by 6 global collaborators. Deeply sampled blood TCRbeta repertoires from subjects exposed to, actively infected with, or recovered from COVID-19 were included in the dataset. The repertoires were released in a freely available public database intended as a resource for research on the immune response to SARS-CoV-2. The prospective study material was composed of cDNA or gDNA derived from T cells, B-cell-depleted T cells, or PBMCs. The sample metadata nearly always contained a de-identified subject ID, COVID-19 status, age in years and sex.

TCRbeta CDR3 regions were amplified from genomic DNA using the immunoSEQ Assay, a bias-controlled multiplex PCR. The paper's data handling went like this. Within the assay, amplification of reference gene primers was used to estimate how many nucleated cells each sample contained. To quantify the absolute abundance of each unique TCRbeta CDR3 rearrangement, sequence reads were collapsed and filtered. For each sample, productive Simpson clonality was calculated as the square root of Simpson's diversity index across productive rearrangements. The clones in this table, taken by TCRdb from immuneACCESS, are in-frame only. Not every clone is retained; where verified, under half of the shortfall comes from an unresolved V gene, and the cause of the rest is unknown. The V and J calls and clone size come from that table; D and trimming were worked out from the DNA. The sample records just over 250,000 clones, approximately 88% of which are singletons. 10% to 13% of the sample comes from the top ten.

At one collaborating source in Seattle, patients were enrolled during active infection and were followed longitudinally through the course of disease. Each collaborating institution followed its own protocols to collect whole blood in K2EDTA tubes. For TCRbeta analysis, collaborators shipped samples as frozen whole blood, isolated PBMCs, or DNA extracted from either of those sample types. CDR1 WSHSY and CDR2 SAAADI are derived from the germline V gene. Trimming takes 8 bases from V and 1 base from J, and the germline ends sit 9 bases apart. From cysteine to phenylalanine, the CDR3 is 13 amino acids long. The kept DNA is CDR3 alone, 39 bases in frame from the first base. This clone occurred a few times. What antigen it recognizes has not been identified. No base quality information exists; no much larger clone differs at one position. The paper as a whole reports these results and caveats: The quantity of clinical and demographic metadata differed by source and by participant and was supplied without curation.

Specimen: peripheral blood. The chain was built from TRBV10-2 and TRBJ1-3; the D gene is perhaps TRBD1, on 5 matching bases. This receptor was identified in a woman aged 70-85 years with COVID-19, enrolled during active disease. The encoded CDR3 is CASGAGSGNTIYF. The nucleotide sequence is TGCGCCAGCGGGGCAGGGTCTGGAAACACCATATATTTT.